The T cell receptor beta chain described here comes from a study of OX40 agonist ivuxolimab in advanced cancers. Overall study: In this cohort, patients received ivuxolimab, an agonistic anti-OX40 (CD134) antibody. The group had a mean age of 60 years, ranged from roughly 23 to 90, and was 80% to 90% male.

Enrollment shut out patients with autoimmune disease history or systemic immunosuppression. Profiling relied on immunoSEQ multiplex PCR, and the TCRdb table lists in-frame clones only, not all of them. The sample includes 50,000 to 70,000 clones, approximately 90% of them seen just once. Findings of the study overall: Relative to CD4+, CD8+ T cells held more expanded clones on average.

Points on this clone: The target antigen is unknown.

V shed 1 base and J shed 2 bases, with 11 bases lying between them. The CDR3 covers 15 residues. Germline V lookup: CDR1 MNHNS, CDR2 SASEGT. The TCR originated in an adult with an advanced solid tumor such as melanoma, head and neck, liver or kidney cancer. The V call is TRBV6-1, the J call TRBJ1-2, with TRBD1 as a possible D gene (6 bases). Sequencing was performed on CD4+ or CD8+ T cells sorted from blood, taken in a trial of the OX40 agonist ivuxolimab. CDR3 residues: CASSEGWGANYGYTF. CDR3 nucleotides: TGTGCCAGCAGTGAAGGGTGGGGGGCGAACTATGGCTACACCTTC.